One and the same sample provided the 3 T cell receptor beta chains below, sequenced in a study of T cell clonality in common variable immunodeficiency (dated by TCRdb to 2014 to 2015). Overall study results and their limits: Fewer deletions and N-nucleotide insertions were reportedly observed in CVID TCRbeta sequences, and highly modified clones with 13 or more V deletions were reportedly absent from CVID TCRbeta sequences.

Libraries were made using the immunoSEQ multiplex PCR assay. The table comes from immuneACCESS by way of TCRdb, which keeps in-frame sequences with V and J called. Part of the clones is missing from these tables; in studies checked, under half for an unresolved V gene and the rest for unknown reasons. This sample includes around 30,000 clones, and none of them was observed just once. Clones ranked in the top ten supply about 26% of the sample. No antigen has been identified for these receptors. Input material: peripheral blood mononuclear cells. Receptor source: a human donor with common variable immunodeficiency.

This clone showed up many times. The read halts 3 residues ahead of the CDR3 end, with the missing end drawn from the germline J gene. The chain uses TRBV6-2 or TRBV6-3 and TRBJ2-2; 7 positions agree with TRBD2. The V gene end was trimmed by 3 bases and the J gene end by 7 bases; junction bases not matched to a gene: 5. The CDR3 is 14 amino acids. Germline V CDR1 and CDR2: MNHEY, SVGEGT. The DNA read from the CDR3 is TGTGCCAGCAGTTATTGGCGGGAGCACGGGGAG. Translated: CASSYWREHGE. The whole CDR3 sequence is CASSYWREHGELFF.

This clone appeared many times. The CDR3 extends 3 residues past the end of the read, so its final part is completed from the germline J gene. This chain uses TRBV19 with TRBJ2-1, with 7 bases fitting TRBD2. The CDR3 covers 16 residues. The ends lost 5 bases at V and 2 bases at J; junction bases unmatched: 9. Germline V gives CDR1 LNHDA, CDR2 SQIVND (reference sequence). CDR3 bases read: TGTGCCAGTAGTGTGAGAGGGACTACGACCTACAATGAG. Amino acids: CASSVRGTTTYNE. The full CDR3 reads CASSVRGTTTYNEQFF.

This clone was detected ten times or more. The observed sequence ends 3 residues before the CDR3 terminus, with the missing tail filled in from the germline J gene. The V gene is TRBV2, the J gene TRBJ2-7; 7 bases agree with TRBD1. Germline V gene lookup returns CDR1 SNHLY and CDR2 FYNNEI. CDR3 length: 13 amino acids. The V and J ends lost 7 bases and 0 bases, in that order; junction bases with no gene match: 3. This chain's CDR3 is CASTGQLSYEQYF. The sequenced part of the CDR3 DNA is TGTGCCAGCACGGGACAGCTCTCCTACGAG.